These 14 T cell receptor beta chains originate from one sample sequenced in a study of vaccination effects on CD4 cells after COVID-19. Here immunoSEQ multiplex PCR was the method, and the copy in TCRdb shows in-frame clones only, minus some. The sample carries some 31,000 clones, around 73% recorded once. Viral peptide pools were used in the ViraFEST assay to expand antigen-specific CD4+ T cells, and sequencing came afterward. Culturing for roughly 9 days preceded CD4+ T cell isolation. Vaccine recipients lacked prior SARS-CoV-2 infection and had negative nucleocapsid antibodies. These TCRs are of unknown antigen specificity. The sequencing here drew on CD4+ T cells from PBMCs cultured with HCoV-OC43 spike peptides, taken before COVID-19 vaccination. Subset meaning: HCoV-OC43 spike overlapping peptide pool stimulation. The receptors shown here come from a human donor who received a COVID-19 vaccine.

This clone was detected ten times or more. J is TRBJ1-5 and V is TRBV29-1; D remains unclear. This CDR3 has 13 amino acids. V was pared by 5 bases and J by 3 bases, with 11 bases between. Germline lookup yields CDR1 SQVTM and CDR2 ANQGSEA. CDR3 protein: CSVSDTINQPQHF. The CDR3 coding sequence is TGCAGCGTTTCCGACACGATCAATCAGCCCCAGCATTTT.

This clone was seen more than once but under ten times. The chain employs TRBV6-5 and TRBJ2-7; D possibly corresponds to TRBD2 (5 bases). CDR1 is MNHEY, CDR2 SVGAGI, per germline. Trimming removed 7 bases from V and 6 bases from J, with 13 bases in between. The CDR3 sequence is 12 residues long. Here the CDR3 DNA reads TGTGCCAGCACGGTAGGTGGAGGCGAGCAGTACTTC. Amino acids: CASTVGGGEQYF.

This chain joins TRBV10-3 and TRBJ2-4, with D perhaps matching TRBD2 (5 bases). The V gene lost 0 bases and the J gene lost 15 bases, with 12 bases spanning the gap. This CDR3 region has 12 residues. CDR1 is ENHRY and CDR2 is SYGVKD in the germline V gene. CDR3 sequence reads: CAISESGVSMYF. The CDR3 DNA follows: TGTGCCATCAGTGAGTCGGGAGTTTCGATGTACTTC.

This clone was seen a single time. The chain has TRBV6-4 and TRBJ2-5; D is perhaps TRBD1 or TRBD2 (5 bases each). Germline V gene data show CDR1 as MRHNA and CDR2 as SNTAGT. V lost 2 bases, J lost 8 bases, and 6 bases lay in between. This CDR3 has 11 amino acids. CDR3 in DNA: TGTGCCAGCAGTGACGGGGGTACCCAGTACTTC. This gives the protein CASSDGGTQYF.

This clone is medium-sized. CDR3 region: CASSSQRDTQYF. CDR3 nucleotide sequence: TGTGCCAGCAGCTCCCAGAGGGATACGCAGTATTTT. The rearrangement uses TRBV11-2 and TRBJ2-3, with no clear D. The CDR3 is 12 residues long. V was clipped by 4 bases and J by 6 bases, with 8 bases between them. CDR1 and CDR2 (germline): SGHAT, FQNNGV.

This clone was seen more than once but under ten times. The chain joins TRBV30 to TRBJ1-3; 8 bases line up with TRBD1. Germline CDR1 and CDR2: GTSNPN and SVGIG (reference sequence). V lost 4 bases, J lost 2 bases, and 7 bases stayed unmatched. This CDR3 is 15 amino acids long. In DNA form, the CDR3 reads TGTGCCTGGACAGGGGGCCTTGTTACTGGAAACACCATATATTTT. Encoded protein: CAWTGGLVTGNTIYF.

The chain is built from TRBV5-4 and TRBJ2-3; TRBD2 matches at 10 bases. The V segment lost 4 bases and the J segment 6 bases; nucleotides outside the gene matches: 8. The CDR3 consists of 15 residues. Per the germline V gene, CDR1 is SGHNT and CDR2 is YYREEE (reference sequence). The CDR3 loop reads CASSQPASGGDTQYF. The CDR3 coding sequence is TGTGCCAGCAGCCAACCGGCTAGCGGGGGCGATACGCAGTATTTT.

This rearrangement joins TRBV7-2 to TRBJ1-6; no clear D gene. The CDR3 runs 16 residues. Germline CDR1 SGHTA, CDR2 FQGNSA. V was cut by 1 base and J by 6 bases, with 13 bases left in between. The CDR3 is CASSLDRGGINSPLHF. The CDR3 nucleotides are TGTGCCAGCAGCTTAGACCGGGGAGGTATTAATTCACCCCTCCACTTT.

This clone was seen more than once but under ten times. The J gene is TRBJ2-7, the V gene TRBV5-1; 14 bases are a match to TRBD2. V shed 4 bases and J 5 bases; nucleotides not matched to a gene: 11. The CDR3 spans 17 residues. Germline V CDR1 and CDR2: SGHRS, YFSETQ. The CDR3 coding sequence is TGCGCCAGCAGCCCTGGGACTAGCGGGAGTTTCTACCACGAGCAGTACTTC. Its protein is CASSPGTSGSFYHEQYF.

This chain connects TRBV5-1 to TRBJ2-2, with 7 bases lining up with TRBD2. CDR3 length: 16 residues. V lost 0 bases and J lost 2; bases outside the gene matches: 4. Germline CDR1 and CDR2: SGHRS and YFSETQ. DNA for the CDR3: TGCGCCAGCAGCTTGGCCGGGGGGTCAAACACCGGGGAGCTGTTTTTT. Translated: CASSLAGGSNTGELFF.

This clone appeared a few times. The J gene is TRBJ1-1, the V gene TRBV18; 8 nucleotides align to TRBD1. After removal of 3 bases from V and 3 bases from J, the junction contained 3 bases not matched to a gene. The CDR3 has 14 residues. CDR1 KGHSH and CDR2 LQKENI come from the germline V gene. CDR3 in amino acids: CASSPPQGDTEAFF. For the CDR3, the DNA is TGTGCCAGCTCACCCCCACAGGGGGACACTGAAGCTTTCTTT.

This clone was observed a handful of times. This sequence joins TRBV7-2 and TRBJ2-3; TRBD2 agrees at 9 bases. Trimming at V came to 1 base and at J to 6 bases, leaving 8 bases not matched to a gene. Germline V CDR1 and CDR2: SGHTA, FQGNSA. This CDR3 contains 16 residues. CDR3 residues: CASSLGGGRVPDTQYF. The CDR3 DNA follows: TGTGCCAGCAGCTTAGGGGGCGGGAGGGTCCCGGATACGCAGTATTTT.

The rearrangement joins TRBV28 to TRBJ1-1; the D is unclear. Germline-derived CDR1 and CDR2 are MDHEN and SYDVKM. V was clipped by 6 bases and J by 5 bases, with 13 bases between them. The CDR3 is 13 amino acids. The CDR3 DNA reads TGTGCCAGCAGCCTCCCCAAGAGAACTGAAGCTTTCTTT. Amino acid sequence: CASSLPKRTEAFF.

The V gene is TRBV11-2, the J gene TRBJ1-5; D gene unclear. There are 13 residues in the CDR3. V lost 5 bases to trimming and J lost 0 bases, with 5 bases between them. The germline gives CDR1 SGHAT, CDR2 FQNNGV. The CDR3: CASSLNSNQPQHF. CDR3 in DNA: TGTGCCAGCAGCCTTAATAGCAATCAGCCCCAGCATTTT.